The 27 T cell receptor beta chains in this list originate from one sample, sequenced in a study of T cells in Graves' hyperthyroidism and ophthalmopathy. RNA transcripts gave rise to amplified TCR beta CDR3 regions. The study used the HTBI primer set for a first-round RT-PCR of the TCR CDR3. TCRdb fed the multiplex PCR reads into MiXCR, producing one record per CDR3 protein. This table holds 700,000 or so distinct CDR3 sequences, less than 20% found once. Sequenced sample: blood. The receptors originated from a man between 18 and 29 years old with Graves' hyperthyroidism.

In its sample, this clonotype was seen a few times. The gene calls are TRBV2 and TRBJ2-2, with 10 positions matching TRBD1. Germline trimming cut 2 bases from V and 4 bases from J; bases unmatched to any gene: 4. CDR1 is SNHLY and CDR2 is FYNNEI in the germline V gene. The CDR3 runs 16 residues. CDR3 sequence: CASSEYGQGGTGELFF. CDR3 DNA sequence: TGTGCCAGCAGTGAATATGGACAGGGGGGCACCGGGGAGCTGTTTTTT.

The chain links TRBV7-3 to TRBJ2-3; possibly TRBD2 for D (6 bases). Germline CDR1 is SGHTA and CDR2 is FQGTGA. V dropped 0 bases and J dropped 4 bases, with 11 bases sitting between them. The CDR3 totals 15 residues. The CDR3 region is CASSLTRSGADTQYF. The DNA for the CDR3 is TGTGCCAGCAGCTTAACGCGATCGGGGGCAGATACGCAGTATTTT.

This clonotype was counted at least ten times. This rearrangement joins TRBV6-2 or TRBV6-3 to TRBJ2-3, with D hard to call. CDR1 is MNHEY, CDR2 SVGEGT, per germline. V was cut by 6 bases and J by 1 base, with 11 bases left in between. The CDR3 totals 14 residues. This chain's CDR3 is CASSRPIGTDTQYF. CDR3 nucleotide sequence: TGTGCCAGCAGCCGCCCAATTGGCACAGATACGCAGTATTTT.

Ten or more counts support this clonotype. Germline is not matched at one junction end, which may reflect a read error. The chain is built from TRBV28 and TRBJ2-5; D may be TRBD2 (6 bases). Germline lookup yields CDR1 MDHEN and CDR2 SYDVKM. The CDR3 length is 13 residues. The CDR3 nucleotides are TGTGCCAGCAGCTTATCCGGGGGAGAGACCCAGTACTTC. It specifies CASSLSGGETQYF.

This clonotype was counted many times. The V and J genes are TRBV16 and TRBJ1-6; 7 bases match TRBD1. The CDR3 spans 15 residues. V lost 4 bases, J lost 7 bases, and 7 bases stayed unmatched. Per germline, CDR1 KGHSY and CDR2 FQNENV. The chain's CDR3 is CASSRTTGRNSPLHF. DNA of the CDR3: TGTGCCAGCAGCCGTACGACAGGGCGAAATTCACCCCTCCACTTT.

The gene calls are TRBV24-1 and TRBJ1-4; TRBD1 is a possible D gene (6 bases). The CDR3 has 12 residues. V was trimmed by 4 bases and J by 11 bases, leaving 10 bases between them. Germline V gene data show CDR1 as KGHDR and CDR2 as SFDVKD. The CDR3: CATSERGRKLFF. The DNA for the CDR3 is TGTGCCACCAGTGAAAGGGGGAGGAAACTGTTTTTT.

This clonotype was seen more than once but under ten times. V usage is TRBV28 and J usage is TRBJ1-2, with 8 bases fitting TRBD1. J was trimmed by 3 bases and V by 6 bases; bases with no gene match: 3. CDR1 MDHEN and CDR2 SYDVKM come from the germline V gene. CDR3 size: 13 residues. The CDR3 region has the DNA TGTGCCAGCAGCATGACAGGGGACTATGGCTACACCTTC. The encoded protein is CASSMTGDYGYTF.

This clonotype was detected many times. The chain combines TRBV11-2 with TRBJ2-2; 10 bases match TRBD2. The germline CDR1 and CDR2 sequences are SGHAT and FQNNGV. The CDR3 totals 17 residues. The junction had 6 bases not matched to a gene; V was cut back by 5 bases and J by 0 bases. CDR3 region: CASSPGLARTNTGELFF. Written as DNA, the CDR3 is TGTGCCAGCAGCCCGGGACTAGCGAGAACGAACACCGGGGAGCTGTTTTTT.

The table lists this clonotype with a few counts. The V call is TRBV19, the J call TRBJ2-1; 10 bases align to TRBD2. With V trimmed by 6 bases and J by 8 bases, 10 bases remained unmatched. The CDR3 contains 15 residues. Germline V CDR1 and CDR2: LNHDA, SQIVND (reference sequence). The CDR3, as DNA: TGTGCCAGTAGGATCCGGCTAGCGGGAGACCATGAGCAGTTCTTC. Amino acids: CASRIRLAGDHEQFF.

This clonotype was recorded at least ten times. The chain carries TRBV3-1 and TRBJ1-1, with D unclear. The germline V and J ends were trimmed by 4 bases and 9 bases, with 21 bases remaining between them. The germline CDR1 and CDR2 sequences are LGHDT and YNNKEL (reference sequence). The CDR3 spans 15 residues. DNA for the CDR3: TGTGCCAGCAGCCCAGTCCAAACCGGCCCAGGTCAAGCTTTCTTT. This encodes CASSPVQTGPGQAFF.

This clonotype was recorded at least ten times. The V and J genes are TRBV11-3 and TRBJ1-2; 8 bases align to TRBD1. The V and J ends lost 0 bases and 3 bases, in that order; junction bases with no gene match: 9. This CDR3 is 17 amino acids long. Germline V gives CDR1 SGHNT, CDR2 YENEEA. CDR3 residues: CASSLEIDRGSYYGYTF. CDR3 nucleotide sequence: TGTGCCAGCAGCTTAGAGATAGACAGGGGAAGTTACTATGGCTACACCTTC.

The rearrangement uses TRBV29-1 and TRBJ1-2; no definite D call. Germline-derived CDR1 and CDR2 are SQVTM and ANQGSEA. This CDR3 comprises 11 residues. CDR3 residues: CGAVAGYGYTF. CDR3 nucleotides: TGCGGCGCCGTAGCGGGGTATGGCTACACCTTC.

Turning to this clonotype: It may be a read error: a sequence one base away is much more abundant. This CDR3 fails to terminate in the conserved phenylalanine or tryptophan, so it likely reflects a read error. The chain has TRBV6-1 and TRBJ2-1, with 11 bases that match TRBD2. Germline CDR1 MNHNS, CDR2 SASEGT. The junction had 20 bases not matched to a gene; V was cut back by 7 bases and J by 3 bases. This CDR3 is 20 amino acids long. The CDR3 DNA is TGTGCCAGCACGGAGACTAGCGGGATGTGGCCGAATCGGTTCTACAATGAGCAGTTCTCC. Protein: CASTETSGMWPNRFYNEQFS.

At least ten counts were recorded for this clonotype. The rearrangement joins TRBV3-1 to TRBJ2-5, with TRBD2 matching over 7 bases. Losses at the gene ends were 10 bases for V and 0 bases for J; bases not matched to a gene: 11. The CDR3 spans 15 residues. From germline, CDR1 is LGHDT and CDR2 YNNKEL (reference sequence). The CDR3 loop is CATSHGRGNQETQYF. The CDR3 DNA is TGTGCCACCTCGCACGGGCGGGGGAACCAAGAGACCCAGTACTTC.

J is TRBJ2-2 and V is TRBV7-2; D remains unclear. Germline loops: CDR1 SGHTA, CDR2 FQGNSA. V gave up 4 bases and J gave up 7 bases, with 10 bases separating them. The CDR3 length is 13 residues. The CDR3 loop is CASSSPWGGELFF. The CDR3 DNA sequence: TGTGCCAGCAGCTCCCCCTGGGGCGGGGAGCTGTTTTTT.

The chain has TRBV27 and TRBJ2-5; the D gene is possibly TRBD1 (6 bases). The CDR3 is 15 residues long. Trimming removed 2 bases from V and 0 bases from J, with 10 bases in between. CDR1 and CDR2 from the germline V gene are MNHEY and SMNVEV (reference sequence). The CDR3 DNA is TGTGCCAGCAGTTTACCACAGGGAGACCAAGAGACCCAGTACTTC. Its protein product is CASSLPQGDQETQYF.

This clonotype was observed a few times. The genes are TRBV27 and TRBJ2-1; D may be TRBD2 (5 bases). Trimming took off 8 bases at V and 0 bases at J, with 20 bases between the two ends. CDR3 length equals 17 residues. The germline V gene has CDR1 MNHEY and CDR2 SMNVEV (reference sequence). The DNA for the CDR3 is TGTGCCAGCGGCTTCGGGATTATAAGGAGCTCCTACAATGAGCAGTTCTTC. Residues: CASGFGIIRSSYNEQFF.

The rearrangement joins TRBV5-4 to TRBJ2-5, with TRBD1 matching over 9 bases. The germline V gene has CDR1 SGHNT and CDR2 YYREEE (reference sequence). The CDR3 spans 14 residues. Germline trimming cut 2 bases from V and 4 bases from J; bases unmatched to any gene: 3. The CDR3 reads CASSLQGASETQYF. The DNA for the CDR3 is TGTGCCAGCAGCTTACAGGGGGCTTCAGAGACCCAGTACTTC.

This clonotype was recorded at least ten times. The J gene is TRBJ2-3, the V gene TRBV7-2, with D hard to call. Germline V gives CDR1 SGHTA, CDR2 FQGNSA. The CDR3 loop spans 18 amino acids. V was cut by 1 base and J by 1 base, with 18 bases left in between. The CDR3 DNA is TGTGCCAGCAGCTTAGAGCAGGCGATATTCCCTGGCACAGATACGCAGTATTTT. Residues: CASSLEQAIFPGTDTQYF.

This clonotype was found many times. J is TRBJ2-5 and V is TRBV30, with TRBD2 matching 8 bases. The CDR3 is 13 amino acids. J lost 0 bases, V lost 3 bases, and 0 bases had no gene match. The germline V gene has CDR1 GTSNPN and CDR2 SVGIG (reference sequence). The CDR3 nucleotides are TGTGCCTGGAGCGGGGGGGACCAAGAGACCCAGTACTTC. Its protein product is CAWSGGDQETQYF.

The chain couples TRBV28 to TRBJ1-3; no definite D call. CDR3 length: 17 amino acids. Germline CDR1 reads MDHEN; CDR2 reads SYDVKM. V was cut by 7 bases and J by 2 bases, with 21 bases left in between. In DNA form, the CDR3 reads TGTGCCAGCAATTCACCCGGGGAGGGTCCGACTGGAAACACCATATATTTT. Translating it yields CASNSPGEGPTGNTIYF.

This clonotype was seen many times. The CDR3 is CASSPGGPSYEQYF. In DNA, the CDR3 is TGTGCCAGCAGTCCAGGGGGACCCTCCTACGAGCAGTACTTC. The chain couples TRBV28 to TRBJ2-7; TRBD1 aligns across 7 bases. Germline assignment: CDR1 MDHEN and CDR2 SYDVKM. This CDR3 is 14 amino acids long. V dropped 5 bases and J dropped 0; count of bases not matched to a gene: 4. Drawing the rest from reference TRBV28 and TRBJ2-7, the complete variable domain is DVKVTQSSRYLVKRTGEKVFLECVQDMDHENMFWYRQDPGLGLRLIYFSYDVKMKEKGDIPEGYSVSREKKERFSLILESASTNQTSMYLCASSPGGPSYEQYFGPGTRLTVT.

The table lists this clonotype with many counts. The chain recombines TRBV28 with TRBJ2-3, with a weak D call TRBD2 (7 bases). From germline, CDR1 is MDHEN and CDR2 SYDVKM. The CDR3 loop spans 16 amino acids. V lost 7 bases to trimming and J lost 0 bases, with 17 bases between them. The CDR3 is CASTLGGGASTDTQYF. Here the CDR3 DNA reads TGTGCCAGCACCTTGGGGGGGGGGGCTAGCACAGATACGCAGTATTTT.

This clonotype has a handful of counts. The rearrangement uses TRBV12-5 and TRBJ2-2; D is possibly TRBD1 or TRBD2 (5 bases each). The CDR3 contains 13 residues. V lost 3 bases and J 7 bases, leaving 9 bases between the germline ends. Germline-derived CDR1 and CDR2 are LGHNT and FRNRAP. CDR3 loop: CASGFGGIGELFF. DNA for the CDR3: TGTGCTAGTGGTTTTGGGGGAATCGGGGAGCTGTTTTTT.

This chain connects TRBV28 to TRBJ1-1; D remains ambiguous. There are 14 residues in the CDR3. Trimming cost V 2 bases and J 0 bases, with 7 bases left between them. Germline CDR1 reads MDHEN; CDR2 reads SYDVKM. The CDR3 DNA reads as TGTGCCAGCAGTTTAAAGTACTTGAACACTGAAGCTTTCTTT. Translated: CASSLKYLNTEAFF.

There are a few counts of this clonotype. J is TRBJ1-5 and V is TRBV20-1; TRBD1 might be the D (6 bases). The CDR3 contains 15 residues. Looked up from germline, CDR1 is DFQATT and CDR2 is SNEGSKA (reference sequence). With 5 bases removed from V and 5 bases from J, the gap between germline ends came to 19 bases. CDR3 protein: CSAGGTWGSHQPQHF. DNA for the CDR3: TGCAGTGCTGGGGGGACATGGGGGAGTCATCAGCCCCAGCATTTT.

There are a few counts of this clonotype. The chain recombines TRBV7-8 with TRBJ1-2; no reliable D call. Germline V gene data show CDR1 as SGHVS and CDR2 as FQNEAQ. This CDR3 region has 17 residues. The V gene lost 0 bases and the J gene lost 3 bases, with 17 bases spanning the gap. The DNA for the CDR3 is TGTGCCAGCAGCTTAGCAGCAGCTATCTTACGGGACTATGGCTACACCTTC. Translating gives CASSLAAAILRDYGYTF.